The clone carrying this T cell receptor (beta chain) was found once. Its specificity is not known. The source of the sample is a study of shared clonotypes between healthy human individuals. Study in general: Each donor had three CD4 naive, three CD4 memory, two CD8 naive and one CD8 memory plate.

For each subset, genomic DNA was distributed in equal portions over several immunoSEQ plates. Measured with immunoSEQ multiplex PCR; TCRdb has only the in-frame clones, and not every one. The sample has approximately 2.1 million clones, just over 90% seen once. Germline V gene sequence: CDR1 LNHDA, CDR2 SQIVND (reference sequence). Trimming cost V 3 bases and J 0 bases; bases outside gene matches: 2. The CDR3 extends over 15 amino acids. The study's findings and limits: It was the non-shared clonotypes that had lower generation probabilities than clonotypes shared by all four donors. Generally, naive subsets came out with larger estimated richness than memory subsets.

Sequences were obtained from naive CD4+ T cells from PBMCs. Subset of the sample: CD45RA+ positively selected. This clonotype was sampled from a man in his late teens or twenties in good health. Some clones in this sample may be carry-over from other donors' samples. V and J are TRBV19 and TRBJ2-7, with TRBD2 identical over 10 bases. CDR3 nucleotide sequence: TGTGCCAGTAGTATGGCTAGCGGGAGCTCCTACGAGCAGTACTTC. Protein: CASSMASGSSYEQYF.